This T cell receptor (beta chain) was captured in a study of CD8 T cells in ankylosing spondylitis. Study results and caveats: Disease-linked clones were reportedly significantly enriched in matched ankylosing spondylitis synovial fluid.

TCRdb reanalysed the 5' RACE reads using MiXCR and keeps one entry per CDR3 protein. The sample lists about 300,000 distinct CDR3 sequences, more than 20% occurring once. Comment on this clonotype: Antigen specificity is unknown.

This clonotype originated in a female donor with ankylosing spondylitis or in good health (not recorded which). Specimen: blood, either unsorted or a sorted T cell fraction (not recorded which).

CDR3 loop: CSAGGAGGTYEQYF. The CDR3 nucleotides read TGCAGTGCTGGGGGGGCGGGAGGTACCTACGAGCAGTACTTC. This chain connects TRBV20-1 to TRBJ2-7, with 8 bases identical to TRBD2. The CDR3 consists of 14 residues. The trim removed 5 bases at V and 2 bases at J, leaving 8 bases unmatched. Germline values: CDR1 DFQATT, CDR2 SNEGSKA (reference sequence).